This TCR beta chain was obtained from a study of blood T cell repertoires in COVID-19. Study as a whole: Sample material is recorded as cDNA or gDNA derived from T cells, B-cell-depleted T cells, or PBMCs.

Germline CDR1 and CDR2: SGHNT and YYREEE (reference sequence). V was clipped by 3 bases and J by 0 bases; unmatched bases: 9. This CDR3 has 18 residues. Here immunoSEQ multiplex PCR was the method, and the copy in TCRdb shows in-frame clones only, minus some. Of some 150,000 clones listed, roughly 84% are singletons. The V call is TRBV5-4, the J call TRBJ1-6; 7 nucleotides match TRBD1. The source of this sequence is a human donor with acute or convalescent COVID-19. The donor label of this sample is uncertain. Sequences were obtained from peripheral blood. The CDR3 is CASSSTRQGSSYNSPLHF. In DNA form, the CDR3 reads TGTGCCAGCAGCTCGACCCGACAGGGAAGCTCCTATAATTCACCCCTCCACTTT.